This entry lists 10 T cell receptor beta chains sequenced from one sample in a study of coeliac disease. Method: immunoSEQ multiplex PCR; TCRdb's copy keeps in-frame clones and lacks some. In the table there are roughly 2,500 clones, approximately 59% of which are singletons. The sequencing sample was made of intraepithelial lymphocytes from the gut. The receptor source for this set is a woman aged 70-85 years with celiac disease on a gluten-free diet.

Sample share makes this clone medium-sized. This chain joins TRBV2 and TRBJ2-1, with TRBD2 matching 11 bases. This CDR3 spans 16 amino acids. Trimming took 10 bases from V and 4 from J; bases not matched to a gene: 12. Per the germline V gene, CDR1 is SNHLY and CDR2 is FYNNEI. The CDR3 sequence: CANPGSSGGPYNEQFF. The CDR3 DNA sequence: TGTGCCAACCCGGGCTCTAGCGGGGGGCCATACAATGAGCAGTTCTTC.

With respect to this clone: Germline and junction disagree at one end, which may indicate a read error. V gene TRBV7-7 combines with J gene TRBJ2-7; D unresolved. This CDR3 is 15 amino acids long. Per germline, CDR1 SSHAT and CDR2 FNYEAQ (reference sequence). The CDR3 here is CASSLSLSYRNEQYF. DNA for the CDR3: TGTGCTAGCAGCTTAAGTCTGAGTTATCGTAACGAGCAGTACTTC.

The rearrangement uses TRBV29-1 and TRBJ2-3; D is perhaps TRBD2 (7 bases). Looked up from germline, CDR1 is SQVTM and CDR2 is ANQGSEA. V shed 7 bases and J shed 3 bases, with 14 bases lying between them. There are 13 residues in the CDR3. CDR3 region: CSAPGGTTDTQYF. The CDR3 DNA is TGCAGCGCCCCCGGGGGGACAACAGATACGCAGTATTTT.

The chain has TRBV2 and TRBJ1-4, with TRBD1 matching over 9 bases. Trimming at V came to 6 bases and at J to 7 bases, leaving 9 bases not matched to a gene. Germline V lookup: CDR1 SNHLY, CDR2 FYNNEI. The CDR3 length is 15 residues. The CDR3: CASRTGGTSSEKLFF. DNA for the CDR3: TGTGCCAGCAGGACAGGGGGTACTTCCTCTGAAAAACTGTTTTTT.

V gene TRBV4-3 combines with J gene TRBJ2-3; D is undetermined. This CDR3 spans 15 amino acids. Deletions cut 0 bases from V and 0 bases from J, with 7 bases between. The germline V gene has CDR1 LGHNA and CDR2 YSLEER. The CDR3 loop is CASSQDPGSTDTQYF. The CDR3 bases are TGCGCCAGCAGCCAAGATCCAGGTAGCACAGATACGCAGTATTTT.

This chain links TRBV7-9 with TRBJ1-2; D call uncertain. Germline V gene lookup returns CDR1 SEHNR and CDR2 FQNEAQ (reference sequence). This CDR3 contains 14 residues. Trimming removed 7 bases at V and 0 bases at J, with 12 bases between. The CDR3 region has the DNA TGTGCCAGCACCATCCTGGCACCTAACTATGGCTACACCTTC. Translated: CASTILAPNYGYTF.

The rearrangement joins TRBV2 to TRBJ2-7; 12 bases agree with TRBD1. The CDR3 has 18 residues. The V gene end was trimmed by 5 bases and the J gene end by 5 bases; junction bases not matched to a gene: 16. Germline CDR1 is SNHLY and CDR2 is FYNNEI. DNA of the CDR3: TGTGCCAGCAGTCAGGAGGGACAGGGGGCGTTCGGCTTGGACGAGCAGTACTTC. Translation: CASSQEGQGAFGLDEQYF.

This clone was counted a single time. The chain employs TRBV4-3 and TRBJ1-1; no clear D. The V end lost 0 bases, the J end lost 7 bases, and 12 bases lay between the germline ends. CDR3 length: 14 amino acids. The germline gives CDR1 LGHNA, CDR2 YSLEER. In nucleotides, the CDR3 is TGCGCCAGCAGCCAAGAGCAGGCTCCCTATGAAGCTTTCTTT. Translation: CASSQEQAPYEAFF.

The CDR3 loop reads CASSLIWRDEQFF. For the CDR3, the DNA is TGTGCCAGCAGCTTAATTTGGAGAGATGAGCAGTTCTTC. The rearrangement joins TRBV7-2 to TRBJ2-1; D not resolved. Trimming cost V 2 bases and J 8 bases, with 10 bases left between them. This CDR3 has 13 amino acids. Germline CDR1 and CDR2: SGHTA and FQGNSA.

This chain connects TRBV29-1 to TRBJ2-5; D is ambiguous. This CDR3 has 12 amino acids. Between the trimmed V and J ends, which lost 3 bases and 3 bases, there was a span of 8 bases. Germline V lookup: CDR1 SQVTM, CDR2 ANQGSEA. Here the CDR3 DNA reads TGCAGCGTTGATGAAGTAGAAGAGACCCAGTACTTC. This codes for CSVDEVEETQYF.